Given below is one TCR beta chain in context. The target antigen is unknown. In building TCR beta libraries, iRepertoire HTBI primers were used together with Arm-PCR of CDR3 regions. TCRdb re-analysed the multiplex PCR reads in MiXCR, keeping a single row per CDR3 protein. The profile covers around 430,000 distinct CDR3 sequences, with about 20% appearing a single time and around 12% taken by the ten largest. This specimen comes from a study of regulatory T cells in long-lasting Graves disease. Study-wide points: Persistent patients had more shared public clonotypes (fewer than 3,000) than new patients (about 920). Few sampled subjects may have lowered accuracy.

The time point: persistent/refractory GD, antithyroid drugs over 5 years with positive TRAb. Making the TCR library involved RNA that had been extracted from PBMCs. Each patient gave approximately 8.8 milliliters of EDTA-anticoagulated peripheral blood. This receptor was identified in a female donor with Graves disease. The source was peripheral blood mononuclear cells (PBMCs), collected when the disease was refractory, from a patient treated with antithyroid drugs.

The CDR3 DNA sequence: TGTGCCAGCAGCCCCGGGGGGCGGGAGATTGATGAGCAGTACTTC. Translating it yields CASSPGGREIDEQYF. The chain employs TRBV7-2 and TRBJ2-7; TRBD2 is a possible D gene (7 bases). Looked up from germline, CDR1 is SGHTA and CDR2 is FQGNSA. V lost 5 bases and J 7 bases, leaving 21 bases between the germline ends. The CDR3 loop spans 15 amino acids.